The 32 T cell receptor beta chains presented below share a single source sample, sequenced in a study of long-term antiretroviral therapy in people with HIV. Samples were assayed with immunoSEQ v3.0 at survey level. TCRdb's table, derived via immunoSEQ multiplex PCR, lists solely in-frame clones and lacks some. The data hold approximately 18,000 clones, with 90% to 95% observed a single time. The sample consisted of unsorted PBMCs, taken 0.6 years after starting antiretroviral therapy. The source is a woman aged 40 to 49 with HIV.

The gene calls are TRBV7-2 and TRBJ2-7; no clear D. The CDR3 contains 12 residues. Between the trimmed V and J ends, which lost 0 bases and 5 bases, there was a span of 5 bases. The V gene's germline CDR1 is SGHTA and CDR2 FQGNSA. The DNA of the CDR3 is TGTGCCAGCAGCTTAGCGCAAAACGAGCAGTACTTC. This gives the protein CASSLAQNEQYF.

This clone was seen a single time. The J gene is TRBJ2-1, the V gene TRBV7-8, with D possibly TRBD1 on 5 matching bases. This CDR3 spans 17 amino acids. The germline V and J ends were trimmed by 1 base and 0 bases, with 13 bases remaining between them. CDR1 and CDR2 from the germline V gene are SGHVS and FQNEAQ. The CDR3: CASSLGTLLSSYNEQFF. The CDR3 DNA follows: TGTGCCAGCAGCTTAGGGACACTCCTGAGCTCCTACAATGAGCAGTTCTTC.

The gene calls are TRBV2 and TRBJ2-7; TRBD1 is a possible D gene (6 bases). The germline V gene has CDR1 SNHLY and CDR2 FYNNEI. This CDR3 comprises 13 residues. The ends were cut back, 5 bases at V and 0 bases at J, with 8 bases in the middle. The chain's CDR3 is CASSQDSSYEQYF. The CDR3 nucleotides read TGTGCCAGCAGTCAGGACAGCTCCTACGAGCAGTACTTC. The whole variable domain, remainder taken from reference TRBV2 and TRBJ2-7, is EPEVTQTPSHQVTQMGQEVILRCVPISNHLYFYWYRQILGQKVEFLVSFYNNEISEKSEIFDDQFSVERPDGSNFTLKIRSTKLEDSAMYFCASSQDSSYEQYFGPGTRLTVT.

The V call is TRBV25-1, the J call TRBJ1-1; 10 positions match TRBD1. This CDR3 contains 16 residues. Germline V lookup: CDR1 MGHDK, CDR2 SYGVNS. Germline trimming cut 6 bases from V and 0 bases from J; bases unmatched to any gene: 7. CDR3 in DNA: TGTGCCAGCAGCAAGGGACAGGGGAACATGAACACTGAAGCTTTCTTT. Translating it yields CASSKGQGNMNTEAFF.

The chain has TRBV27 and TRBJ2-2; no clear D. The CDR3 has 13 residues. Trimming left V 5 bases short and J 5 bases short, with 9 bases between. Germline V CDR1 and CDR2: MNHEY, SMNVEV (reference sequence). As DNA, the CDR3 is TGTGCCAGCAGTACCCGAACGACCGGGGAGCTGTTTTTT. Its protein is CASSTRTTGELFF.

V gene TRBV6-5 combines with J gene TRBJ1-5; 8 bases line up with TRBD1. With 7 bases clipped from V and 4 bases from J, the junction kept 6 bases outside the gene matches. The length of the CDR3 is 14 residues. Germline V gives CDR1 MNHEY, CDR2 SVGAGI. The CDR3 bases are TGTGCCAGCACTCCGGGACAGGAAAATCAGCCCCAGCATTTT. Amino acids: CASTPGQENQPQHF.

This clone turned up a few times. The CDR3 region is CASREVRGVYSNQPQHF. DNA of the CDR3: TGTGCCAGCCGGGAAGTACGGGGGGTTTATAGCAATCAGCCCCAGCATTTT. The chain has TRBV6-1 and TRBJ1-5; D may be TRBD1 (5 bases). The CDR3 sequence is 17 residues long. The V gene's germline CDR1 is MNHNS and CDR2 SASEGT. V was clipped by 8 bases and J by 0 bases, with 20 bases between them.

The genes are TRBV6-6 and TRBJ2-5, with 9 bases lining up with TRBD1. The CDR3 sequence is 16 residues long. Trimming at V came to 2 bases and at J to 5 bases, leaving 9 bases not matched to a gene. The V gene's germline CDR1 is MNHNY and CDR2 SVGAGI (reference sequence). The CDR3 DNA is TGTGCCAGCAGTTACAGGGGACAGGGAGGTGGGGAGACCCAGTACTTC. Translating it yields CASSYRGQGGGETQYF.

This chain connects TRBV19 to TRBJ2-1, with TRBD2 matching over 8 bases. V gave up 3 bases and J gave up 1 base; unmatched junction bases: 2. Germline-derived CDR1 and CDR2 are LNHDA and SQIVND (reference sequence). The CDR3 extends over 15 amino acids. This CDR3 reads CASSMAGGSYNEQFF. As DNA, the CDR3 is TGTGCCAGTAGTATGGCGGGGGGATCCTACAATGAGCAGTTCTTC.

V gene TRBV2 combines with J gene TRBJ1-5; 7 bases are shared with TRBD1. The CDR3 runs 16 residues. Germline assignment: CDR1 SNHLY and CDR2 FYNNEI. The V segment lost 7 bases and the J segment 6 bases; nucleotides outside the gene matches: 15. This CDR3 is CASNTRGGGSAQPQHF. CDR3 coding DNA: TGTGCCAGCAACACCAGGGGGGGCGGATCAGCTCAGCCCCAGCATTTT. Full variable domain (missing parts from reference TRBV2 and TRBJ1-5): EPEVTQTPSHQVTQMGQEVILRCVPISNHLYFYWYRQILGQKVEFLVSFYNNEISEKSEIFDDQFSVERPDGSNFTLKIRSTKLEDSAMYFCASNTRGGGSAQPQHFGDGTRLSIL.

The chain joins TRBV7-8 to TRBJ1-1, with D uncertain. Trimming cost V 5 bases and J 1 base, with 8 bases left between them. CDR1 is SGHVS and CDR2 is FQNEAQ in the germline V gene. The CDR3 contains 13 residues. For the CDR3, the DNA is TGTGCCAGCAGCCTAAGAGGGAACACTGAAGCTTTCTTT. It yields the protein CASSLRGNTEAFF.

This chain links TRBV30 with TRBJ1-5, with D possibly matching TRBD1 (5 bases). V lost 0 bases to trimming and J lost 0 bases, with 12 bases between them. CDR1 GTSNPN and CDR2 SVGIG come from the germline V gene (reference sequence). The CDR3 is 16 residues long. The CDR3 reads CAWSVTGRVSNQPQHF. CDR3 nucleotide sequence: TGTGCCTGGAGTGTCACCGGCAGGGTTAGCAATCAGCCCCAGCATTTT.

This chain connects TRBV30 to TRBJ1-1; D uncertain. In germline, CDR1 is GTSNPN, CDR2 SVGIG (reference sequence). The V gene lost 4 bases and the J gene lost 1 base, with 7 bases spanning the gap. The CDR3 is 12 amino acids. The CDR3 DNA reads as TGTGCCTGGAATCGGGCGAACACTGAAGCTTTCTTT. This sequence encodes CAWNRANTEAFF.

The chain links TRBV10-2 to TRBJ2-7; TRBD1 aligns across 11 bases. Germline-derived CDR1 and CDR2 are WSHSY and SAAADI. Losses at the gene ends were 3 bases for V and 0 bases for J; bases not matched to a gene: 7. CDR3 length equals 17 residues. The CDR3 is CASSEWDRGFSSYEQYF. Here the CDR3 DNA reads TGCGCCAGCAGTGAATGGGACAGGGGGTTCAGCTCCTACGAGCAGTACTTC.

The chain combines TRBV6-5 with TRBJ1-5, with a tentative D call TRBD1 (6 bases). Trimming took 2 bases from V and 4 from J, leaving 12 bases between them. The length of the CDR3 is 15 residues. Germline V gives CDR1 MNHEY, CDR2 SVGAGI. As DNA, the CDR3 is TGTGCCAGCAGTTACGCCCAGGGGCGGAATCAGCCCCAGCATTTT. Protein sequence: CASSYAQGRNQPQHF.

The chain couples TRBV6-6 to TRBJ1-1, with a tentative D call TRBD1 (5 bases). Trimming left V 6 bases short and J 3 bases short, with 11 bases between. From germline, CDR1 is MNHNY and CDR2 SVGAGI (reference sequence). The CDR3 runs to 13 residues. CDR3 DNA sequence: TGTGCCAGCAGACCCGGGACCCACACTGAAGCTTTCTTT. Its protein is CASRPGTHTEAFF.

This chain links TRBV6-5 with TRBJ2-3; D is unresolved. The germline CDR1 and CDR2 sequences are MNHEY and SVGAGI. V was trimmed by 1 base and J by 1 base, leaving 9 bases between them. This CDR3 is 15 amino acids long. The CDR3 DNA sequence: TGTGCCAGCAGTTACTTAAATCTGGGCACAGATACGCAGTATTTT. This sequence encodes CASSYLNLGTDTQYF.

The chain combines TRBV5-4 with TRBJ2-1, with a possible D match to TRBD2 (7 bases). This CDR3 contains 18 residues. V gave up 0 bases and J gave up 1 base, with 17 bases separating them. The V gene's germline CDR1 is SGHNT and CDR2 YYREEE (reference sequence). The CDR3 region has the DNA TGTGCCAGCAGCTTGGGATGGGGGGGGGCTGGGTCCTACAATGAGCAGTTCTTC. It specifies CASSLGWGGAGSYNEQFF.

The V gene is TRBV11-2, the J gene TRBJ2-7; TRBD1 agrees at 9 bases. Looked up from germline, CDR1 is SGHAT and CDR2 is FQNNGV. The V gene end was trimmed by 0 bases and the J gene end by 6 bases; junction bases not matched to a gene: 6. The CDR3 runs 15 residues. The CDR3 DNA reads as TGTGCCAGCAGCTTAGAAGGACAGGGGCTGGGCGAGCAGTACTTC. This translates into CASSLEGQGLGEQYF.

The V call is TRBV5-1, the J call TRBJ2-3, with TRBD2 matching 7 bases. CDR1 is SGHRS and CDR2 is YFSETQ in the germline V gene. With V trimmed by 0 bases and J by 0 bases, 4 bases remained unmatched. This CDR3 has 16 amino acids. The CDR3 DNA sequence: TGCGCCAGCAGCTTGGGGGACTACGGTAGCACAGATACGCAGTATTTT. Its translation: CASSLGDYGSTDTQYF.

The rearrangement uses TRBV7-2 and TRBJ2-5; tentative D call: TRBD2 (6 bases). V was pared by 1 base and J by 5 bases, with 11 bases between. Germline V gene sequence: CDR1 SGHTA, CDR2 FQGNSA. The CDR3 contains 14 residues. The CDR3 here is CASSLGGAGETQYF. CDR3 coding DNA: TGTGCCAGCAGCTTAGGTGGGGCGGGGGAGACCCAGTACTTC.

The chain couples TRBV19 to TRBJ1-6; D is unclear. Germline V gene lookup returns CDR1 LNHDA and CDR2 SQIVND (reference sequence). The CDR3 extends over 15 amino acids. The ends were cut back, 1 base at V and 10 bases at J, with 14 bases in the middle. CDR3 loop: CASSIVNERNSPLHF. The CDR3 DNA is TGTGCCAGTAGTATAGTGAACGAAAGAAACTCACCCCTCCACTTT.

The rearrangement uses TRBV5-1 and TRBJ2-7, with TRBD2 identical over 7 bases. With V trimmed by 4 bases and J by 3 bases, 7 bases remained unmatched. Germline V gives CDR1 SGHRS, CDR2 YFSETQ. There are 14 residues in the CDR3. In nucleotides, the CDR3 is TGCGCCAGCAGCAACCAGGGAGGGATCTACGAGCAGTACTTC. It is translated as CASSNQGGIYEQYF.

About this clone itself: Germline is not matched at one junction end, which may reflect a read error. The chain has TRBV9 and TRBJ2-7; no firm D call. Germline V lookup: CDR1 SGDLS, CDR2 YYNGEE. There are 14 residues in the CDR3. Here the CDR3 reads CASSVGNGPYEQYF. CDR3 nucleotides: TGTGCCAGCAGTGTAGGGAACGGCCCCTACGAGCAGTACTTC.

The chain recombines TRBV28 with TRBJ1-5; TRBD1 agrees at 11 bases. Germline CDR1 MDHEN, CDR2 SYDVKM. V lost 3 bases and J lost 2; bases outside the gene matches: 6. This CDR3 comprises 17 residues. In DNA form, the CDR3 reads TGTGCCAGCAGTTTGGACAGGGGGCTGCGGGGCAATCAGCCCCAGCATTTT. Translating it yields CASSLDRGLRGNQPQHF.

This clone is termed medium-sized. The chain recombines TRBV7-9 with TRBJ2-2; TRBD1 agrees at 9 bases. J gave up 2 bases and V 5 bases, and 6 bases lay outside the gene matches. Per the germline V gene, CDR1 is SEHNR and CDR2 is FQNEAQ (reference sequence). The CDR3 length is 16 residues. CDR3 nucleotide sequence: TGTGCCAGCAGCCAGCGGACAGGGGCAAACACCGGGGAGCTGTTTTTT. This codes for CASSQRTGANTGELFF. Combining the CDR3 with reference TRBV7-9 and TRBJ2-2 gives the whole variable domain DTGVSQNPRHKITKRGQNVTFRCDPISEHNRLYWYRQTLGQGPEFLTYFQNEAQLEKSRLLSDRFSAERPKGSFSTLEIQRTEQGDSAMYLCASSQRTGANTGELFFGEGSRLTVL.

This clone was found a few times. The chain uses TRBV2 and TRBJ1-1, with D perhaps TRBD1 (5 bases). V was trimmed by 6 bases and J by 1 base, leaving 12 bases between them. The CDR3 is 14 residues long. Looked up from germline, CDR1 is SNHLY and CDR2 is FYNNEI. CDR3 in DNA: TGTGCCAGCAGGGGGCGTTCGGGGAACACTGAAGCTTTCTTT. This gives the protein CASRGRSGNTEAFF.

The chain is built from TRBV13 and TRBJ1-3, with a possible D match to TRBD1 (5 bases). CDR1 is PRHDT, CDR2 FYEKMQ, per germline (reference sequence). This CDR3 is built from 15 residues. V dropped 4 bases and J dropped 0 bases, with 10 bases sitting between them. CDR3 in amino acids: CASSWGLGSGNTIYF. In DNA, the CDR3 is TGTGCCAGCAGCTGGGGACTGGGCTCTGGAAACACCATATATTTT.

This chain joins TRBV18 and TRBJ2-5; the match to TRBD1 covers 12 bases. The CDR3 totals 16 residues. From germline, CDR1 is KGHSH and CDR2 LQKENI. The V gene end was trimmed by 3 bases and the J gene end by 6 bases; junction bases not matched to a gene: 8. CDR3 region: CASSPPQGQGAQTQYF. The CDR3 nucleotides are TGTGCCAGCTCACCCCCTCAGGGACAGGGGGCTCAGACCCAGTACTTC.

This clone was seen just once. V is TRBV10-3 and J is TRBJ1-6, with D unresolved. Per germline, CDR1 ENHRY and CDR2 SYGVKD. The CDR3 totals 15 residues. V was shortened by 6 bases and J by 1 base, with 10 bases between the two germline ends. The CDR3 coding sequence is TGTGCCATCAGGGGAGAAGGGTCCTATAATTCACCCCTCCACTTT. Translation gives CAIRGEGSYNSPLHF.

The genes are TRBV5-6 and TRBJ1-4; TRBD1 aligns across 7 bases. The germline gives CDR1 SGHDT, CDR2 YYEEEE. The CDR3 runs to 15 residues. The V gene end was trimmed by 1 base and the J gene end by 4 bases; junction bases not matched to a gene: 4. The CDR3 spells CASSLKQGNNEKLFF. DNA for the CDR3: TGTGCCAGCAGCTTGAAACAGGGGAATAATGAAAAACTGTTTTTT.

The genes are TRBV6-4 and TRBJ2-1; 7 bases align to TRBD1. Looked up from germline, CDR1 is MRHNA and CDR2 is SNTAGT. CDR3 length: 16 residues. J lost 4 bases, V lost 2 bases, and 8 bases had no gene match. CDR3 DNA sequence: TGTGCCAGCAGTGACACGATCGGGACAGATTACAATGAGCAGTTCTTC. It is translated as CASSDTIGTDYNEQFF.